This T cell receptor (beta chain) is drawn from a study of cytotoxic CD8 clonotypes in ibrutinib-treated CLL. In its sample, this clone was seen once. TCRdb's table, derived via immunoSEQ multiplex PCR, lists solely in-frame clones and lacks some. This sample has 200,000 to 250,000 clones, with approximately 75% found just once. V gave up 4 bases and J gave up 4 bases, with 10 bases separating them. Germline loops: CDR1 MDHEN, CDR2 SYDVKM. The CDR3 is 13 amino acids. This sample comprised PBMCs, obtained after 12 months of ibrutinib treatment. The clonotype comes from a human donor with chronic lymphocytic leukemia. The V call is TRBV28, the J call TRBJ1-1, with D uncertain. This CDR3 is CASSSGSRTEAFF. The CDR3 DNA follows: TGTGCCAGCAGTTCCGGGAGTCGCACTGAAGCTTTCTTT.